This T cell receptor beta chain is from a study of cytomegalovirus exposure and HLA in healthy donors. Study-wide results and limits: Accurate HLA-A and HLA-B prediction from TCR beta sequences was reported for most subjects. CMV serostatus was the only immune exposure information that was available. There were several of the most significant clusters that appeared linked to common viral pathogens in a later analysis.

Germline CDR1 reads GTSNPN; CDR2 reads SVGIG (reference sequence). With 8 bases removed from V and 7 bases from J, the gap between germline ends came to 19 bases. The CDR3 length is 13 residues. The PCR made use of 60 Vbeta and 13 Jbeta primers. Here immunoSEQ multiplex PCR was the method, and the copy in TCRdb shows in-frame clones only, minus some. The sample table includes fewer than 50,000 clones. A remark on this clone: Its specificity is not known.

Sequencing input: PBMCs. The chain couples TRBV30 to TRBJ2-3, with a weak D call TRBD2 (5 bases). The clonotype originates from a male donor in good health and CMV-seronegative. In DNA form, the CDR3 reads TGTGCCGCCCCCGGACTGCTGGTAAATACGCAGTATTTT. This translates into CAAPGLLVNTQYF.